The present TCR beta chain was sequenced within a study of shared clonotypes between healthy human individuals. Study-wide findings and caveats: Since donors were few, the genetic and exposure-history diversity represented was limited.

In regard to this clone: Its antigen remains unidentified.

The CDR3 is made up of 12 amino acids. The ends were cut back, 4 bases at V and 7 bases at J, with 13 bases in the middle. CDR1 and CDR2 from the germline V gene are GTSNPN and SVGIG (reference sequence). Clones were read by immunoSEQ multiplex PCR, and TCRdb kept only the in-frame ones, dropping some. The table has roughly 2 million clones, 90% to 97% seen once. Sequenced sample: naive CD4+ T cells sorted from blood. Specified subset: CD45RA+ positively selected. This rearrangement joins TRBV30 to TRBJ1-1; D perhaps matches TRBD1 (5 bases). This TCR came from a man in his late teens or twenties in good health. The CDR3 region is CAWNGGGSEAFF. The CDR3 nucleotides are TGTGCCTGGAATGGGGGGGGTAGTGAAGCTTTCTTT.